This T cell receptor (beta chain) was observed in a study of cytomegalovirus exposure and HLA in healthy donors. This PCR relied on a set of 60 Vbeta primers and 13 Jbeta primers. Method: immunoSEQ multiplex PCR; TCRdb's copy keeps in-frame clones and lacks some. The sample lists roughly 40,000 clones; roughly 79% were seen once. Germline loops: CDR1 SGHRS, CDR2 YFSETQ. The CDR3 length is 15 residues. V gave up 2 bases and J gave up 3 bases, with 13 bases separating them. Regarding this clone: The antigen is unknown.

Study observations and caveats: Presence/absence analyses rested on an assumption that sequencing depth was roughly uniform across donors.

Sequencing used PBMCs. The rearrangement joins TRBV5-1 to TRBJ2-3; a possible D gene is TRBD1 (5 bases). The sequence came from a woman in her thirties or forties in good health and CMV-seronegative. CDR3 bases: TGCGCCAGCAGCTTCTCCAGGGTCGGAACAGATACGCAGTATTTT. Protein sequence: CASSFSRVGTDTQYF.